The next 4 T cell receptor beta chains were all read from a single sample in a study of Graves' ophthalmopathy and Graves' hyperthyroidism. CDR3 regions of TCR beta were amplified from RNA transcripts. The first-round RT-PCR employed HTBI primers together with the Qiagen OneStep RT-PCR kit. A multiplex PCR was then performed as the second round. TCRdb re-called the multiplex PCR reads with MiXCR, one entry per CDR3 protein. The sample lists some 750,000 distinct CDR3 sequences; roughly 40% were seen once. The sequencing sample was made of peripheral blood. Receptors originate from an adult man with Graves' ophthalmopathy.

This clonotype showed up many times. The chain joins TRBV7-2 to TRBJ2-7, with D perhaps matching TRBD2 (6 bases). The V end lost 1 base, the J end lost 5 bases, and 12 bases lay between the germline ends. CDR1 and CDR2 (germline): SGHTA, FQGNSA. The CDR3 loop spans 14 amino acids. CDR3 coding DNA: TGTGCCAGCAGCTTAGTAGGAGGGAGCGACGAGCAGTACTTC. This encodes CASSLVGGSDEQYF.

V gene TRBV9 combines with J gene TRBJ1-2; the D is unclear. Looked up from germline, CDR1 is SGDLS and CDR2 is YYNGEE. Trimming removed 0 bases at V and 6 bases at J, with 6 bases between. CDR3 size: 12 residues. The CDR3 loop reads CASSVEADGYTF. DNA of the CDR3: TGTGCCAGCAGCGTAGAGGCGGATGGCTACACCTTC.

This clonotype came up once. The chain has TRBV10-1 and TRBJ1-4, with 10 nucleotides matching TRBD1. Germline values: CDR1 WNHNN, CDR2 SYGVQD (reference sequence). Trimming removed 10 bases from V and 7 bases from J; junction bases left unmatched: 6. This CDR3 is built from 13 residues. CDR3 sequence: CATRQGAVEKLFF. CDR3 sequence (DNA): TGCGCCACTAGACAGGGGGCCGTTGAAAAACTGTTTTTT.

Comment on this clonotype: No conserved phenylalanine or tryptophan ends this CDR3, so it is likely a read error. CDR3 residues: CASSGGGGSSYEQYL. The CDR3 nucleotides are TGCGCCAGCAGTGGGGGGGGCGGGAGCTCCTACGAGCAGTACCTC. V gene TRBV10-2 combines with J gene TRBJ2-7; perhaps TRBD2 as D (7 bases). V was shortened by 4 bases and J by 0 bases, with 13 bases between the two germline ends. The germline CDR1 and CDR2 sequences are WSHSY and SAAADI. The CDR3 loop spans 15 amino acids.